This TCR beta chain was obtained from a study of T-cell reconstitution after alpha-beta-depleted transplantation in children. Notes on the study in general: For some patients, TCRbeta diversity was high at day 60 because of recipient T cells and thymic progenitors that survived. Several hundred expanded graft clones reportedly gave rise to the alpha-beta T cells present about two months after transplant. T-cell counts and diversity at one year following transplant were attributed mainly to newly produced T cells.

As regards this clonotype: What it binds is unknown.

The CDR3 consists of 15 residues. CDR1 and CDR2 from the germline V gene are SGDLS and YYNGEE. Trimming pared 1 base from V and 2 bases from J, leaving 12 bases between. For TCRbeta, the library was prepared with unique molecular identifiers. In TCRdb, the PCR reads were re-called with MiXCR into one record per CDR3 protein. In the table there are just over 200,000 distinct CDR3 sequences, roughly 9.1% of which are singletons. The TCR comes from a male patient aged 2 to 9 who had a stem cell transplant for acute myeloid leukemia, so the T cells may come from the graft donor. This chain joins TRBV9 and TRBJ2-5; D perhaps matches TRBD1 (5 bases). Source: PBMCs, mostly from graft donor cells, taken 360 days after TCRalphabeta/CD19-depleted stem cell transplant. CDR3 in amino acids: CASSVFPTAQETQYF. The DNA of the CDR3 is TGTGCCAGCAGCGTATTCCCGACAGCACAAGAGACCCAGTACTTC. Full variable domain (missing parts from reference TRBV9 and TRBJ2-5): DSGVTQTPKHLITATGQRVTLRCSPRSGDLSVYWYQQSLDQGLQFLIQYYNGEERAKGNILERFSAQQFPDLHSELNLSSLELGDSALYFCASSVFPTAQETQYFGPGTRLLVL.